The following is a TCR beta chain sequence with its context. Its antigen is as yet unknown. The sample is drawn from a study of identical twins. TCRdb reprocessed the 5' RACE reads with MiXCR, giving one entry per CDR3 protein. The sample records some 1,600,000 distinct CDR3 sequences, around 33% being singletons. All of the donors were Caucasians in good health. Regarding the study as a whole: Twin pairs had excess sharing that was weaker in beta out-of-frame sequences. For monozygotic twins, models underestimated out-of-frame TCR alpha sharing.

Source material: cord blood. The TCR sequence derives from a newborn girl in good health.

CDR3 sequence: CASSQDRGDDTEAFF. In DNA form, the CDR3 reads TGTGCCAGCAGCCAAGATCGAGGGGATGACACTGAAGCTTTCTTT. The chain recombines TRBV4-2 with TRBJ1-1, with TRBD1 as a possible D gene (5 bases). The CDR3 has 15 residues. V gave up 0 bases and J gave up 3 bases, with 11 bases separating them. Germline CDR1 and CDR2: LGHNA and YNFKEQ.